These T cell receptor beta chains were read from a single sample in a study of T cells in Graves' hyperthyroidism and ophthalmopathy. TCRdb ran MiXCR on the multiplex PCR reads and lists one entry per CDR3 protein. There are approximately 380,000 distinct CDR3 sequences in the sample; about 18% occur only once, and around 4% lies in the top ten. Sequencing input: blood. These receptors were obtained from a young woman with Graves' hyperthyroidism. Both conserved end residues are part of each CDR3. D genes are given only for firm matches. Not all rows give a size; the values are once, few, many and, for expanded clones, a class.

J: TRBJ1-1; D: NA; size: many; V: TRBV5-6; DNA: TGTGCCAGCAGCTTTCGGGACACCAACACTGAAGCTTTCTTT; CDR3: CASSFRDTNTEAFF
J: TRBJ1-5; D: NA; size: once; V: TRBV20-1; DNA: TGCAGTGCTAGAGATGAGCGTGAAAATCAGCCCCAGCATTTT; CDR3: CSARDERENQPQHF
J: TRBJ1-2; D: NA; size: many; V: TRBV12-3/TRBV12-4; DNA: TGTGCCAGCCTAGCGGGGTCTGGCTACACCTTC; CDR3: CASLAGSGYTF
J: TRBJ2-2; D: TRBD2; size: many; V: TRBV29-1; DNA: TGCAGTACCGGGGGAATAGCGGGTATAACCGGGGAGCTGTTTTTT; CDR3: CSTGGIAGITGELFF
J: TRBJ2-7; D: NA; size: many; V: TRBV7-2; DNA: TGTGCCAGCAGCTCGAGGATCGGGGGTCGCTACGAGCAGTACTTC; CDR3: CASSSRIGGRYEQYF
J: TRBJ1-2; D: NA; size: many; V: TRBV20-1; DNA: TGCAGTGCTAGACCGCCAGCAAGTTCGTATGGCTACACCTTC; CDR3: CSARPPASSYGYTF
J: TRBJ1-2; D: NA; size: many; V: TRBV6-5; DNA: TGTGCCAGCAGTTACCCTCAGGAGACGCTCCATGGCTACACCTTC; CDR3: CASSYPQETLHGYTF
J: TRBJ1-1; D: NA; size: many; V: TRBV6-1; DNA: TGTGCCAGCAGTGGAATGGACAGACACGAAGCTTTCTTT; CDR3: CASSGMDRHEAFF
J: TRBJ1-3; D: NA; size: many; V: TRBV15; DNA: TGTGCCACCAGCAGAGAGGATGGAGGCACCATATATTTT; CDR3: CATSREDGGTIYF
J: TRBJ2-7; D: NA; size: few; V: TRBV2; DNA: TGTGCCAGCGTAACGGGGGGCCCCTACGAGCAGTACTTC; CDR3: CASVTGGPYEQYF
J: TRBJ2-7; D: TRBD1; size: many; V: TRBV5-1; DNA: TGCGCCAGCAGCGAGGGACAGAGCTCCTACGAGCAGTACTTC; CDR3: CASSEGQSSYEQYF
J: TRBJ2-5; D: NA; size: many; V: TRBV7-8; DNA: TGTGCCAGCAGCCCCTGGGACCCCTCCCGGGGAGAGACCCAGTACTTC; CDR3: CASSPWDPSRGETQYF
J: TRBJ2-2; D: TRBD2; size: many; V: TRBV7-2; DNA: TGTGCCAGCAGTACACGGACTAGAAGGGGGGAGCTGTTTTTT; CDR3: CASSTRTRRGELFF
J: TRBJ1-1; D: NA; size: many; V: TRBV20-1; DNA: TGCAGTGGTCGAGACAGGCTGAACACTGAAGCTTTCTTT; CDR3: CSGRDRLNTEAFF
J: TRBJ1-5; D: NA; size: NA; V: TRBV7-8; DNA: TGTGCCAGCAGTTCCACGCCGGGGGGTCAGCCCCAGCATTTT; CDR3: CASSSTPGGQPQHF
J: TRBJ2-7; D: TRBD2; size: few; V: TRBV5-4; DNA: TGTGCCAGCAGCGGAACTAGCGGGGGCGGCTACGAGCAGTACTTC; CDR3: CASSGTSGGGYEQYF
J: TRBJ1-2; D: TRBD1; size: few; V: TRBV11-2; DNA: TGTGCCAGCAGCTTAGATCTGGGAACAGGGGGCAGCTATGGCTACACCTTC; CDR3: CASSLDLGTGGSYGYTF
J: TRBJ2-7; D: TRBD2; size: few; V: TRBV6-2/TRBV6-3; DNA: TGTGCCGGGATTTTAGCGGGGTCGGTCGAGCAGTACTTC; CDR3: CAGILAGSVEQYF
J: TRBJ2-2; D: TRBD2; size: many; V: TRBV24-1; DNA: TGTGCCACCAGTGATGCTCCCGGGACTAGCGGGGGTTCGAACACCGGGGAGCTGTTTTTT; CDR3: CATSDAPGTSGGSNTGELFF
J: TRBJ2-7; D: NA; size: many; V: TRBV20-1; DNA: TGCAGTGCTAGAGAACTACCTGACTACGAGCAGTACTTC; CDR3: CSARELPDYEQYF
J: TRBJ2-7; D: TRBD2; size: many; V: TRBV27; DNA: TGTGCCAGCAGTCCGGGACTAGCGGGGCCCGGGACCTACGAGCAGTACTTC; CDR3: CASSPGLAGPGTYEQYF
J: TRBJ1-5; D: NA; size: many; V: TRBV12-3/TRBV12-4; DNA: TGTGCCAGCAGGCCATCCGGTTTCGACCAGCCCCAGCATTTT; CDR3: CASRPSGFDQPQHF
J: TRBJ2-7; D: NA; size: many; V: TRBV6-5; DNA: TGTGCCAGCAGTATAGTTGACCGGGCCTACGAGCAGTACTTC; CDR3: CASSIVDRAYEQYF
J: TRBJ1-2; D: NA; size: many; V: TRBV6-5; DNA: TGTGCCAGCAGCCAGTCAGGGGCGTCCCCCTATGGCTACACCTTC; CDR3: CASSQSGASPYGYTF
J: TRBJ1-1; D: NA; size: NA; V: TRBV9; DNA: TGTGCCAGCAGCGTAGCGGCAGGGAGGAACACTGAAGCTTTCTTT; CDR3: CASSVAAGRNTEAFF
J: TRBJ2-5; D: TRBD2; size: NA; V: TRBV10-3; DNA: TGTGCCATCAGTGCTCCGGGACTAGCGGGGGGGCGTGAGACCCAGTACTTC; CDR3: CAISAPGLAGGRETQYF
J: TRBJ1-1; D: TRBD1; size: many; V: TRBV30; DNA: TGTGCCTGGACCCGGAGGGGCAGGGGGGGGTGGAACACTGAAGCTTTCTTT; CDR3: CAWTRRGRGGWNTEAFF
J: TRBJ2-7; D: NA; size: many; V: TRBV5-1; DNA: TGCGCCAGCAGCCCCTCCCCGGGGGACTACGAGCAGTACTTC; CDR3: CASSPSPGDYEQYF
J: TRBJ2-5; D: NA; size: many; V: TRBV20-1; DNA: TGCAGTCCCCCCTATTCTGGGCGGGAGACCCAGTACTTC; CDR3: CSPPYSGRETQYF
J: TRBJ1-3; D: NA; size: few; V: TRBV6-2/TRBV6-3; DNA: TGTGCCAGCAGTTACGGCCCCCGGGTGGACGGCTCTGGAAACACCATATATTTT; CDR3: CASSYGPRVDGSGNTIYF
J: TRBJ2-6; D: NA; size: few; V: TRBV5-1; DNA: TGCGCCAGCAGGACCTGGGCAAGTAGTGGGGCCAACGTCCTGACTTTC; CDR3: CASRTWASSGANVLTF
J: TRBJ2-5; D: NA; size: many; V: TRBV6-1; DNA: TGTGCCAGCAGTGAAGGGCTCATGGCGACCCAGTACTTC; CDR3: CASSEGLMATQYF
J: TRBJ2-7; D: NA; size: many; V: TRBV12-3/TRBV12-4; DNA: TGTGCCAGCAGTTTTTCGGATAGGGGCGACGAGCAGTACTTC; CDR3: CASSFSDRGDEQYF
J: TRBJ2-7; D: NA; size: many; V: TRBV29-1; DNA: TGCAGCGTTGGTACCCGACAGACCTACGAGCAGTACTTC; CDR3: CSVGTRQTYEQYF
J: TRBJ1-1; D: NA; size: many; V: TRBV5-1; DNA: TGCGCCAGCAGCCTCCTGGCGGGAAACGAAGCTTTCTTT; CDR3: CASSLLAGNEAFF
J: TRBJ1-3; D: NA; size: many; V: TRBV20-1; DNA: TGCAGTGCTCCCCTGCGTGGAAACACCATATATTTT; CDR3: CSAPLRGNTIYF
J: TRBJ2-5; D: NA; size: many; V: TRBV12-3/TRBV12-4; DNA: TGTGCCAGCAGTTTATTGGTGGTCGGGACCCAGTACTTC; CDR3: CASSLLVVGTQYF
J: TRBJ1-1; D: NA; size: NA; V: TRBV12-5; DNA: TGTGCTAGTGGTTTGGTAAGAGGGAGGGAAGCTTTCTTT; CDR3: CASGLVRGREAFF
J: TRBJ2-5; D: TRBD2; size: many; V: TRBV7-9; DNA: TGTGCCAGCAGCTTCCCACTAGCGGGGGACCAAGAGACCCAGTACTTC; CDR3: CASSFPLAGDQETQYF
J: TRBJ2-4; D: NA; size: many; V: TRBV7-8; DNA: TGTGCCAGCAGCTTAATCCCTCAGTCTCTAGCCAAAAACATTCAGTACTTC; CDR3: CASSLIPQSLAKNIQYF
J: TRBJ2-2; D: NA; size: few; V: TRBV30; DNA: TGTGCCTGGAGTAGGGGTTTGGTCACCGGGGAGCTGTTTTTT; CDR3: CAWSRGLVTGELFF
J: TRBJ1-2; D: TRBD1; size: many; V: TRBV24-1; DNA: TGTGCCACCAGTAAGGGGGCAGTGACGTCTAACTATGGCTACACCTTC; CDR3: CATSKGAVTSNYGYTF
J: TRBJ2-7; D: TRBD1; size: many; V: TRBV20-1; DNA: TGCAGTGCTAGAGACGTCGGGCAGGGGGCCTACGAGCAGTACTTC; CDR3: CSARDVGQGAYEQYF